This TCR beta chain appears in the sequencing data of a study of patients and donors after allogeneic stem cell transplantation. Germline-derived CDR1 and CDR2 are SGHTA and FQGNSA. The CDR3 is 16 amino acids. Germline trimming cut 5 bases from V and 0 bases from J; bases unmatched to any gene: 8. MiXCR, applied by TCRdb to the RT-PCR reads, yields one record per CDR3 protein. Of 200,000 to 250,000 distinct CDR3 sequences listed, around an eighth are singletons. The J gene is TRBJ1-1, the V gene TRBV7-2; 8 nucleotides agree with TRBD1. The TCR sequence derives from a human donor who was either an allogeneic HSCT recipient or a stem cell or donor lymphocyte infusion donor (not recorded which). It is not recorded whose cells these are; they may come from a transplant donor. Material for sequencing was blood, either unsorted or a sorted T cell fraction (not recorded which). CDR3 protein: CASSPDRGRLNTEAFF. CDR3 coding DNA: TGTGCCAGCAGCCCAGACAGGGGCCGCCTGAACACTGAAGCTTTCTTT. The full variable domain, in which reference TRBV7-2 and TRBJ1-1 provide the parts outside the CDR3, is GAGVSQSPSNKVTEKGKDVELRCDPISGHTALYWYRQSLGQGLEFLIYFQGNSAPDKSGLPSDRFSAERTGGSVSTLTIQRTQQEDSAVYLCASSPDRGRLNTEAFFGQGTRLTVV.